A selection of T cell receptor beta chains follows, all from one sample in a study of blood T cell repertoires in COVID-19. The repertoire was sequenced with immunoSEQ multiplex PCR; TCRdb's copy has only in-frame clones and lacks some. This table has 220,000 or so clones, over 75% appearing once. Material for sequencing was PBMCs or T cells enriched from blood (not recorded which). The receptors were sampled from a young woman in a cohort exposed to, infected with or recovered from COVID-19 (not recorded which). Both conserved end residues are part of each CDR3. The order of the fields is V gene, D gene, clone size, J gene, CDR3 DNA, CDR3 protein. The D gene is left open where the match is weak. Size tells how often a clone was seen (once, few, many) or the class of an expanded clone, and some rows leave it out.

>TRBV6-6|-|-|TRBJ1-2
TGTGCCAGCAGTTACTCGGCAGGGCCCTATGGCTACACCTTC
CASSYSAGPYGYTF
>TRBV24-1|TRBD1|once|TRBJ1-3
TGTGCCACCAGTGATGCAGGGGGCTCTGGAAACACCATATATTTT
CATSDAGGSGNTIYF
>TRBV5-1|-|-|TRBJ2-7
TGCGCCAGCAGGGTTCAGGGAACCTACGAGCAGTACTTC
CASRVQGTYEQYF
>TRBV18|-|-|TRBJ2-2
TGTGCCAGCTCGCAGACAGAGTCCACCGGGGAGCTGTTTTTT
CASSQTESTGELFF
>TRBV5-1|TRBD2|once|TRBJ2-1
TGCGCCAGCAGCTTTGGACTAGCGGGAGAGATGTTCTTC
CASSFGLAGEMFF
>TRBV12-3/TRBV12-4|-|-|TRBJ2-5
TGTGCCAGCAGTGGGCTTATTTCGGGGAGCCAGTACTTC
CASSGLISGSQYF
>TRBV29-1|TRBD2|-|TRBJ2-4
TGCAGCGTTGAGCAGCGGGAGGGGAACAAAAACATTCAGTACTTC
CSVEQREGNKNIQYF
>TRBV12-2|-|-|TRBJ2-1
TGTGCAAGTCGCCCCCAGCGCCCTCGGACTAGCGGGAGGTCGGGGGTCTTC
CASRPQRPRTSGRSGVF
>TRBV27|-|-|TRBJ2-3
TGTGCCAGCAGTTTACAAGCCTTCGGACAAGGGGGAGATACGCAGTATTTT
CASSLQAFGQGGDTQYF
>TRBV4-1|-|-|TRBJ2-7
TGCGCCAGCAGGGCTGCGGCCGCGTCCTACGAGCAGTACTTC
CASRAAAASYEQYF
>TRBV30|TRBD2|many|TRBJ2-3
TGTGCCTGGAGGACCCTTGTAGCGGGAGGGGGAGATACGCAGTATTTT
CAWRTLVAGGGDTQYF
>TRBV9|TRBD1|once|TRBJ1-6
TGTGCCAGCAGCACGGGACAGGGCAATTCACCCCTCCACTTT
CASSTGQGNSPLHF
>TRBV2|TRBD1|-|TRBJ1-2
TGTGCCAGCAGTGAACAGACAGGGGAGGGTGGCTACACCTTC
CASSEQTGEGGYTF
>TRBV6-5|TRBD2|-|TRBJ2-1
TGTGCCAGCAGTTCATCAATAGCGGGCCTCTTCAATGAGCAGTTCTTC
CASSSSIAGLFNEQFF
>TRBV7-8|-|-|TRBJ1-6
TGTGCCAGCAGCTCACAGATCAATTTACCCCTCCACTTT
CASSSQINLPLHF
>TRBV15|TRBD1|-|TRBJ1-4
TGTGCCACCAGCGGACGACAGGGTCGTGAAAAACTGTTTTTT
CATSGRQGREKLFF
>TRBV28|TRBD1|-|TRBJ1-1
TGTGCCAGCAGGCAACAGGGGGCTGGTTCTGAAGCTTTCTTT
CASRQQGAGSEAFF
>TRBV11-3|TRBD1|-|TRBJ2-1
TGTGCCAGCAGCCGAAAGGACAGGGGCAGGGACAATGAGCAGTTCTTC
CASSRKDRGRDNEQFF
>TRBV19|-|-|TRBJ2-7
TGTGCCAGTAGTATCAAAGGCGGTCCCTACGAGCAGTACTTC
CASSIKGGPYEQYF
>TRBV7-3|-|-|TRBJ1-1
TGTGCCAGCAGCTCCGCAGGGAACACTGAAGCTTTCTTT
CASSSAGNTEAFF
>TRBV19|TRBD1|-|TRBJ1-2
TGTGCCAGTAGTATTGCTGGGACAGGGGGCGATGGCTACACCTTC
CASSIAGTGGDGYTF
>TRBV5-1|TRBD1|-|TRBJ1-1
TGCGCCAGCAGCGTGGATTCACAGGGGGGAGAAGCTTTCTTT
CASSVDSQGGEAFF
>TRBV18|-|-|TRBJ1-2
TGTGCCAGCTCACGAGCGACTGATACTAACTATGGCTACACCTTC
CASSRATDTNYGYTF
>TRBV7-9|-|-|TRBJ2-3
TGTGCCAGCAGCTTAGCATCCGGGAAGGTAGCTTCCACAGATACGCAGTATTTT
CASSLASGKVASTDTQYF
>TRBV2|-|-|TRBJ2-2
TGTGCCAGCAGTGCTTTAACCTCCGGGACCGGGGAGCTGTTTTTT
CASSALTSGTGELFF
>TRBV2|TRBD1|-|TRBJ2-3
TGTGCCAGCGGGACAGGATGGACAGATACGCAGTATTTT
CASGTGWTDTQYF
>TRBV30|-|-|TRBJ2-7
TGTGCCTGGAACCTGGGCCTCCTAGGGGGAGAGCAGTACTTC
CAWNLGLLGGEQYF
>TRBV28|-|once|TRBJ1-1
TGTGCCAGCAGGCCCCCGGGGGACTGGGGCACTGAAGCTTTCTTT
CASRPPGDWGTEAFF
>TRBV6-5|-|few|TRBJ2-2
TGTGCCAGCAGTCAACAGGGAACCGGGGAGCTGTTTTTT
CASSQQGTGELFF
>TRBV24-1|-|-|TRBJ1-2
TGTGCCACCAGTGATTTGCGTCAGGGGTATGGCTACACCTTC
CATSDLRQGYGYTF
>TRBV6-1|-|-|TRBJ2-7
TGTGCCAGCAGTGAACCCAGTACCTACGAGCAGTACTTC
CASSEPSTYEQYF
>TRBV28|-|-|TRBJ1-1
TGTGCCAGCAATATTAGAGGTTTCACTGAAGCTTTCTTT
CASNIRGFTEAFF
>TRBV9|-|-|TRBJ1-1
TGTGCCAGCAGCCCTACCGGCACTGAAGCTTTCTTT
CASSPTGTEAFF
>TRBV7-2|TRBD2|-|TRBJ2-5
TGTGCCAGCAGCACCGGACTAGCGGGAGGGCCGTTGGCAGAGACCCAGTACTTC
CASSTGLAGGPLAETQYF
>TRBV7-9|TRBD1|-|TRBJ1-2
TGTGCCAGCAGCGAGCCGGGACAGGGTAGCTATGGCTACACCTTC
CASSEPGQGSYGYTF
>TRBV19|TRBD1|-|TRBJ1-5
TGTGCCAGTAGTATCCCGCAGGGGGCGTACAATCAGCCCCAGCATTTT
CASSIPQGAYNQPQHF
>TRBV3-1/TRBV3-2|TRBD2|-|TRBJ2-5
TGTGCCAGCAGCCAAGCGGCTAGCGGAGAGACCCAGTACTTC
CASSQAASGETQYF